This entry describes one TCR beta chain. The target antigen is unknown. The PCR was carried out with 60 Vbeta primers and 13 Jbeta primers. Method: immunoSEQ multiplex PCR; TCRdb's copy keeps in-frame clones and lacks some. The sample has about 94,000 clones, about 62% seen once; the top ten hold about 3.8%. The data derive from a study of cytomegalovirus exposure and HLA in healthy donors. Points from the study as a whole: The study labeled 150 or so TCR beta chains cytomegalovirus-associated.

This CDR3 has 13 amino acids. Trimming cost V 0 bases and J 9 bases, with 11 bases left between them. CDR1 and CDR2 (germline): SGHTA, FQGTGA. The chain links TRBV7-3 to TRBJ2-5; the D gene is possibly TRBD1 (5 bases). Sequenced sample: PBMCs. The TCR sequence derives from a young man in good health and CMV-seronegative. DNA of the CDR3: TGTGCCAGCAGCTTAACGGGGCGGTCGGCCCAGTACTTC. This gives the protein CASSLTGRSAQYF.